This note documents a single TCR beta chain sequence. The length of the CDR3 is 13 residues. Germline V gene sequence: CDR1 SNHLY, CDR2 FYNNEI. The entry originates in a study of T cells expressing NK-cell markers. Study-level information: Sorted CD3+CD56+NKG2C+, CD3+CD56+NKG2C- and CD3+CD56-NKG2C+ T cells supplied TCR beta repertoires.

As the method of synthesis, 5'RACE template switching with UMIs yielded TCR beta cDNA. Reprocessing the 5' RACE reads, TCRdb reports a single entry for every CDR3 protein and omits DNA. In all, the sample yields about 390,000 distinct CDR3 sequences. Sequencing was performed on blood T cells: a sorted CD56 or NKG2C T cell subset, CD4+ or CD8+ T cells, or bulk PBMC T cells (not recorded which). The receptor comes from a woman between 50 and 59 years old in good health. This chain uses TRBV2 with TRBJ2-7; TCRdb's D call, TRBD1, is unchecked because there is no DNA. CDR3 loop: CASSWVPLDEQYF.